This T cell receptor (beta chain) was recorded in a study of T cells in Graves' hyperthyroidism and ophthalmopathy. Study observations and caveats: Ophthalmopathy prediction by the model preceded onset by a median roughly 6 months. Blood also contained most expanded thyroid clonotypes above 0.001.

The germline V and J ends were trimmed by 4 bases and 1 base, with 8 bases remaining between them. Germline assignment: CDR1 MNHNS and CDR2 SASEGT. CDR3 length equals 13 residues. This clonotype appeared a few times. Its specificity is not known. Researchers amplified the TCR beta CDR3 regions from RNA transcripts. Primed by the HTBI set, a first-round RT-PCR was run on the TCR CDR3. TCRdb ran MiXCR on the multiplex PCR reads and lists one entry per CDR3 protein. The data contain some 360,000 distinct CDR3 sequences, around 14% of them seen just once; the ten biggest clones take up about 10%. The patients, who ranged from 18 to 65 in age, presented with newly diagnosed hyperthyroidism lasting under 2 months. In making diagnoses, clinical symptoms, serum thyroxine and TRAb, thyroid ultrasound and orbital computed tomography were all used.

The V gene is TRBV6-1, the J gene TRBJ2-7, with D perhaps TRBD1 (6 bases). This receptor was obtained from a woman aged 55 to 70 with Graves' hyperthyroidism. The sequenced sample was blood. The CDR3 DNA reads TGTGCCAGCAGTGTAGACAGGTCCTACGAGCAGTACTTC. It translates to CASSVDRSYEQYF.